Below are 5 T cell receptor beta chains sequenced from a single sample in a study of blood T cell repertoires in COVID-19. The protocol was immunoSEQ multiplex PCR, while the TCRdb copy is restricted to in-frame clones and leaves out a portion. The repertoire holds about 90,000 clones, with around 94% as singletons. The sequencing input was peripheral blood. The receptors were sampled from a woman aged 55-70 years with active COVID-19.

The chain is built from TRBV7-9 and TRBJ2-7; TRBD1 matches 9 bases. CDR1 and CDR2 (germline): SEHNR, FQNEAQ (reference sequence). The CDR3 is 14 residues long. V trimming: 5 bases; J trimming: 3 bases; junction bases outside the gene matches: 5. DNA of the CDR3: TGTGCCAGCAGCCGAGGGACAGGGCACTACGAGCAGTACTTC. Translated: CASSRGTGHYEQYF.

This clone was observed once. The V gene is TRBV18, the J gene TRBJ1-1, with TRBD1 matching 8 bases. CDR3 length: 17 amino acids. CDR1 is KGHSH and CDR2 is LQKENI in the germline V gene. Trimming cost V 6 bases and J 4 bases; bases outside gene matches: 16. CDR3 amino acids: CASSEPGAGGVGTEAFF. The CDR3 DNA sequence: TGTGCCAGCTCCGAGCCGGGGGCAGGGGGCGTAGGCACTGAAGCTTTCTTT.

J is TRBJ1-6 and V is TRBV14, with 10 bases matching TRBD1. CDR1 is SGHDN, CDR2 FVKESK, per germline. V was clipped by 4 bases and J by 10 bases; unmatched bases: 7. The CDR3 covers 15 residues. CDR3 DNA sequence: TGTGCCAGCAGCCCAGGACAGGGGGTGGGATCACCCCTCCACTTT. Translating it yields CASSPGQGVGSPLHF.

The gene calls are TRBV5-4 and TRBJ2-2; 9 nucleotides agree with TRBD2. V was pared by 0 bases and J by 6 bases, with 6 bases of the junction left unmatched. Germline V lookup: CDR1 SGHNT, CDR2 YYREEE (reference sequence). CDR3 size: 16 residues. CDR3 DNA: TGTGCCAGCAGCTTGGAAAGCGGGAGGAAGTCCGGGGAGCTGTTTTTT. It is translated as CASSLESGRKSGELFF.

The chain recombines TRBV7-8 with TRBJ1-5, with D unresolved. V shed 1 base and J shed 2 bases, with 9 bases lying between them. Germline lookup yields CDR1 SGHVS and CDR2 FQNEAQ. CDR3 length equals 15 residues. CDR3 protein: CASSLVISGNQPQHF. As DNA, the CDR3 is TGTGCCAGCAGCTTAGTAATTTCGGGCAATCAGCCCCAGCATTTT.